This TCR beta chain was identified during a study of beta chain features in type 1 diabetes. On the study more broadly: On cell yields, gender and age, patients and healthy donors were similar. Study results and caveats: Amplification by PCR could prefer shorter templates, with the same effect in patients and controls. A moderate, significant TCRB CDR3 shortening appeared in type 1 diabetes across four CD4+ subsets. Fewer insertions but more deletions were seen at VDJ junctions in type 1 diabetes patients.

Expressed TCRB transcripts were sequenced, since all the RNA that had been isolated was reverse transcribed. The method was immunoSEQ multiplex PCR; TCRdb's version includes in-frame clones alone and lacks a portion of them. The table lists about 260,000 clones, roughly 21% of them singletons. A word on this clone: Its antigen is unknown.

CD4+ naive, central memory, regulatory and stem cell-like memory subsets were isolated by sorting on CD45RO/CCR7/CD25/CD127/CD95/CD27. Germline V gene lookup returns CDR1 SGHTA and CDR2 FQGTGA. There are 14 residues in the CDR3. V lost 3 bases and J lost 1, with 9 bases in between. This clonotype was sampled from a middle-aged woman with type 1 diabetes. The chain combines TRBV7-3 with TRBJ1-2, with D perhaps matching TRBD1 (5 bases). Input material: naive CD4+ T cells from blood. The chain's CDR3 is CASSFGQGNYGYTF. DNA of the CDR3: TGTGCCAGCAGCTTCGGGCAGGGTAACTATGGCTACACCTTC.